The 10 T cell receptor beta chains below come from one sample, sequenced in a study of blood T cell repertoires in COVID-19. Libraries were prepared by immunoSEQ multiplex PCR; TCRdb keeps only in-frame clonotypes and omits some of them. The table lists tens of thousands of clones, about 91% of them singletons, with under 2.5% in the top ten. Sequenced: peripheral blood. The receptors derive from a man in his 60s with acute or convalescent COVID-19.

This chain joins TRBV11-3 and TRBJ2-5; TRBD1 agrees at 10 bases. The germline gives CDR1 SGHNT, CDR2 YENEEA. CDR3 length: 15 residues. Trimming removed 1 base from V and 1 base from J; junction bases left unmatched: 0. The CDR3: CASSLGDRGQETQYF. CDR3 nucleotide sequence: TGTGCCAGCAGCTTAGGGGACAGGGGCCAAGAGACCCAGTACTTC.

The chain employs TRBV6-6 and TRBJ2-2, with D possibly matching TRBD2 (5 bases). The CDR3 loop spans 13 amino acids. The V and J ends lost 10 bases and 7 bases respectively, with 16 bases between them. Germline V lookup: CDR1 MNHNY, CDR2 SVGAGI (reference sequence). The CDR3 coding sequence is TGTGCCACCTCCCCGGCGGGCAACGGGGAGCTGTTTTTT. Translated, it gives CATSPAGNGELFF.

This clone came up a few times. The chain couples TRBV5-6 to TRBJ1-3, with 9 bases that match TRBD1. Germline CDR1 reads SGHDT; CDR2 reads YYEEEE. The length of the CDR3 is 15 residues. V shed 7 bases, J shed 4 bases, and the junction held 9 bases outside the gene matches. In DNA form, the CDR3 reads TGTGCCAGCCAACATGGGACAGGGCCAGGAAACACCATATATTTT. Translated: CASQHGTGPGNTIYF.

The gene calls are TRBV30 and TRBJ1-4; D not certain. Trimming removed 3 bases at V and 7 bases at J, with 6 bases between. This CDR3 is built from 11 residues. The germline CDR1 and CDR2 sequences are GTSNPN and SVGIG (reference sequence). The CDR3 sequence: CAWSPGEKLFF. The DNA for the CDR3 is TGTGCCTGGAGCCCGGGTGAAAAACTGTTTTTT.

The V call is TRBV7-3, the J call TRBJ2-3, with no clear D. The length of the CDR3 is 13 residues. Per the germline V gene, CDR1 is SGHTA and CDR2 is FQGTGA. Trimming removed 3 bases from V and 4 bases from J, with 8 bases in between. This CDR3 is CASSLPGADTQYF. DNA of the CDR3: TGTGCCAGCAGCTTGCCAGGCGCAGATACGCAGTATTTT.

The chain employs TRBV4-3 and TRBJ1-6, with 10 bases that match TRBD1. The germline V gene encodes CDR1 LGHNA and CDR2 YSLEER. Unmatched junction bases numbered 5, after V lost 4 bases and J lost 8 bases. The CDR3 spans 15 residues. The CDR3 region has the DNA TGCGCCAGCAGCCGACGACAGGGGGCTGATTCACCCCTCCACTTT. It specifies CASSRRQGADSPLHF.

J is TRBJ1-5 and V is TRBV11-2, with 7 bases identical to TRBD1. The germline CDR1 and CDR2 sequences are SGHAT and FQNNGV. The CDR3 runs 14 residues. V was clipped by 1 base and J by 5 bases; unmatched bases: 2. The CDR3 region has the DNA TGTGCCAGCAGCTTAGGACAGGGCCATCAGCCCCAGCATTTT. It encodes CASSLGQGHQPQHF. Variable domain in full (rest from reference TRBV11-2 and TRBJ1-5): EAGVAQSPRYKIIEKRQSVAFWCNPISGHATLYWYQQILGQGPKLLIQFQNNGVVDDSQLPKDRFSAERLKGVDSTLKIQPAKLEDSAVYLCASSLGQGHQPQHFGDGTRLSIL.

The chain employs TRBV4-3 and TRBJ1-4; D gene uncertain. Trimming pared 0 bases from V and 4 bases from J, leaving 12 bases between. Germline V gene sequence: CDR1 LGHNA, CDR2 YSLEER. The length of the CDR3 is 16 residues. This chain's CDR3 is CASSQEGSPFNEKLFF. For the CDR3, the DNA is TGCGCCAGCAGCCAAGAGGGGAGTCCCTTTAATGAAAAACTGTTTTTT.

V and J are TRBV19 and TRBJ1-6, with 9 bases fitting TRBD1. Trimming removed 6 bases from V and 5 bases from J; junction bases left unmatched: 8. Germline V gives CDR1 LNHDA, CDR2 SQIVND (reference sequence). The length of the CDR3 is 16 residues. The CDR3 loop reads CASRNDRGSNNSPLHF. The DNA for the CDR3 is TGTGCCAGTAGGAACGACAGGGGGTCCAATAATTCACCCCTCCACTTT.

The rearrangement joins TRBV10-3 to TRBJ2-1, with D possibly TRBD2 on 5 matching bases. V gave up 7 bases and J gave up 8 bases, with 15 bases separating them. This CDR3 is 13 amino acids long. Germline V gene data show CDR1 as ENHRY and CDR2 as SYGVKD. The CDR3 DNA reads TGTGCCATCAATGTGGAGCGGTGGGATGAGCAGTTCTTC. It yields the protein CAINVERWDEQFF.